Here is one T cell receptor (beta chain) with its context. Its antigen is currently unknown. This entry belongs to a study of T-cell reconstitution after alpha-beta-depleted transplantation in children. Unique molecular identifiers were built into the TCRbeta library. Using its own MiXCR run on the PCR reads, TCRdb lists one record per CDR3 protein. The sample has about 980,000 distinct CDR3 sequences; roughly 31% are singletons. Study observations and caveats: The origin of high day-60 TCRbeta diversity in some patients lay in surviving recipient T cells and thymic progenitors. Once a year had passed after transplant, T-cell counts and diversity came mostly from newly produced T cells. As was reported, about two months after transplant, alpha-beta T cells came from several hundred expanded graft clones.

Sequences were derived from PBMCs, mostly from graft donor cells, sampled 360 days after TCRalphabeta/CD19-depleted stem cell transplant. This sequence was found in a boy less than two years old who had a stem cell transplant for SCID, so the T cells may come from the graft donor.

The CDR3 sequence: CASSHGTAIYEQYF. CDR3 DNA: TGTGCCAGCAGTCACGGGACAGCTATTTACGAGCAGTACTTC. This rearrangement joins TRBV27 to TRBJ2-7; TRBD1 aligns across 7 bases. The germline CDR1 and CDR2 sequences are MNHEY and SMNVEV (reference sequence). The length of the CDR3 is 14 residues. V gave up 5 bases and J gave up 4 bases; unmatched junction bases: 8.